The rows below give T cell receptor beta chains drawn from one sample of a study of blood T cell repertoires in COVID-19. The protocol was immunoSEQ multiplex PCR, while the TCRdb copy is restricted to in-frame clones and leaves out a portion. The data hold 200,000 to 250,000 clones, with around 80% observed a single time. Sequenced input: peripheral blood. The receptors were sampled from a woman of 80 years or more with active or convalescent COVID-19. CDR3s include the opening cysteine and the closing phenylalanine or tryptophan. A D gene is named only where the DNA matches it firmly. The size field is filled for only some rows; it gives once, few, many or a size class.

NA,TRBJ1-5,TRBV4-2,few,TGTGCCAGCAGCCCGGAGGAGGGCTCTCAGCCCCAGCATTTT,CASSPEEGSQPQHF
TRBD1,TRBJ2-3,TRBV30,once,TGTGCCTGGGACAGGGGCACCACAGATACGCAGTATTTT,CAWDRGTTDTQYF
NA,TRBJ2-2,TRBV7-2,NA,TGTGCCAGCAGCCTCCTAGCGAGCGGGGAGCTGTTTTTT,CASSLLASGELFF
TRBD1,TRBJ2-3,TRBV9,NA,TGTGCCAGCAGCGTAGACCAGGGGGCAGATACGCAGTATTTT,CASSVDQGADTQYF
NA,TRBJ1-6,TRBV4-2,NA,TGTGCCAGCAGAAAGACCTCGGACTCCTTAGACTCCTATAATTCACCCCTCCACTTT,CASRKTSDSLDSYNSPLHF
NA,TRBJ1-1,TRBV18,NA,TGTGCCAGCTCACCGGGCAGGGATGTTCCTGAAGCTTTCTTT,CASSPGRDVPEAFF
TRBD2,TRBJ2-3,TRBV7-2,NA,TGTGCCAGCAGCTTTGGCGGCGGGGGAAGCACAGATACGCAGTATTTT,CASSFGGGGSTDTQYF
TRBD1,TRBJ1-6,TRBV27,NA,TGTGCCAGCAGTGGAGACAGGGGAAAATCACCCCTCCACTTT,CASSGDRGKSPLHF
NA,TRBJ1-1,TRBV6-5,NA,TGTGCCAGCAGTTACGACAGCCCTAGAGGCACTGAAGCTTTCTTT,CASSYDSPRGTEAFF
TRBD1,TRBJ2-3,TRBV5-1,NA,TGCGCCAGCAGAAAACAGGGGGCCGACACAGATACGCAGTATTTT,CASRKQGADTDTQYF
NA,TRBJ1-1,TRBV7-2,NA,TGTGCCAGCAGCTTATTCAGGGCGAACACTGAAGCTTTCTTT,CASSLFRANTEAFF
NA,TRBJ2-7,TRBV19,NA,TGTGCCAGTAGCGGGACAACACTAGGTCTCAACGAGCAGTACTTC,CASSGTTLGLNEQYF
TRBD2,TRBJ2-3,TRBV4-3,NA,TGCGCCAGCAGCCAAGATGTATCTAGCGGGAGAGATACGCAGTATTTT,CASSQDVSSGRDTQYF
TRBD1,TRBJ2-5,TRBV24-1,NA,TGTGCCACCAGTGATGCCGGGACAGGGGACGGGGAGACCCAGTACTTC,CATSDAGTGDGETQYF
TRBD1,TRBJ2-5,TRBV6-2/TRBV6-3,few,TGTGCCAGCAGTTACCGCGGGACAGGGGAAGAGACCCAGTACTTC,CASSYRGTGEETQYF
TRBD1,TRBJ1-6,TRBV11-2,NA,TGTGCCAGCAGCTCCGTCAGGGGGCAATGGTCACCCCTCCACTTT,CASSSVRGQWSPLHF
NA,TRBJ1-1,TRBV6-5,NA,TGTGCCAGCAGGGTGTGGGGAGTCACTGAAGCTTTCTTT,CASRVWGVTEAFF
TRBD1,TRBJ2-5,TRBV7-9,NA,TGTGCCAGCAGCTACAGGACAGGGGGTTTGGAGACCCAGTACTTC,CASSYRTGGLETQYF
TRBD1,TRBJ2-7,TRBV6-5,NA,TGTGCCAGCAGCACCGGGACAGGGGGCCCCTACGAGCAGTACTTC,CASSTGTGGPYEQYF
TRBD1,TRBJ1-1,TRBV10-3,NA,TGTGCCATCAGAGACGGGACAGTTGAAGCTTTCTTT,CAIRDGTVEAFF
NA,TRBJ1-6,TRBV4-1,once,TGCGCCAGCAGCCACCAAGGGGGGGCGAGGACCTCACCCCTCCACTTT,CASSHQGGARTSPLHF
TRBD1,TRBJ2-7,TRBV6-5,NA,TGTGCCAGCAGAGGCACCCGGACAGGGAATTACGAGCAGTACTTC,CASRGTRTGNYEQYF